The clone carrying this TCR beta chain was detected ten times or more. This sample is drawn from a study of human T cells and chemical hapten exposure. Each CDR3 protein is one row after TCRdb ran MiXCR on the RACE reads. The table lists tens of thousands of distinct CDR3 sequences, around 7% of them singletons. Time point noted: pre-sensitization, week 0. The treatment denotes: therapeutic diphenylcyclopropenone sensitization with weekly scalp DPC. Trimming removed 0 bases at V and 9 bases at J, with 11 bases between. Germline CDR1 and CDR2: DFQATT and SNEGSKA (reference sequence). The CDR3 has 13 residues.

The V and J genes are TRBV20-1 and TRBJ1-4; unclear D gene. This TCR came from a woman in her 30s with alopecia areata. Some clones in this sample may be carry-over from other donors' samples. This specimen consisted of whole blood, obtained in connection with sensitization to the hapten diphenylcyclopropenone (DPC). Written as DNA, the CDR3 is TGCAGTGCTAGAGATACGGGTGGTAAAAAACTGTTTTTT. Translated, it gives CSARDTGGKKLFF.